This T cell receptor (beta chain) was identified in a study of low-dose radiotherapy and immunotherapy resistance in tumors. Time point reported: after trial treatment. This sample's treatment: LDRT plus nivolumab, ipilimumab, low-dose cyclophosphamide and aspirin (RACIN trial). The CDR3 is 13 amino acids. Trimming took 3 bases from V and 5 from J; bases not matched to a gene: 4. CDR1 is LNHDA, CDR2 SQIVND, per germline (reference sequence). First-strand cDNA relied on TRAV- and TRBV-specific primers spanning alpha and beta chains. Using a constant-region primer together with a V-primer adapter, TCRs were subjected to 20 PCR cycles of amplification. MiXCR, run by TCRdb on the reads, gives a single entry per CDR3 protein. The sample carries about 100,000 distinct CDR3 sequences, roughly 20% recorded once. The sample holds a few counts of this clonotype.

This sequence was found in a male donor with prostate cancer. Sequences were derived from PBMCs, sampled after low-dose radiotherapy plus immunotherapy. The chain links TRBV19 to TRBJ2-7; 7 bases match TRBD1. The CDR3 is CASSIFDRDEQYF. In DNA form, the CDR3 reads TGTGCCAGTAGTATCTTCGACAGGGACGAGCAGTACTTC.